A single sample gave rise to the 20 T cell receptor beta chains below, sequenced in a study of OX40 agonist ivuxolimab in advanced cancers. The table came from immunoSEQ multiplex PCR; TCRdb's copy has only in-frame clones and leaves some out. This table has some 86,000 clones, more than 90% appearing once. The sample consisted of CD4+ or CD8+ T cells sorted from blood, taken in a trial of the OX40 agonist ivuxolimab. These receptors were taken from an adult with an advanced solid tumor such as melanoma, head and neck, liver or kidney cancer.

The genes are TRBV7-8 and TRBJ2-7; weak D call: TRBD1 (6 bases). This CDR3 is built from 14 residues. The ends were cut back, 5 bases at V and 4 bases at J, with 15 bases in the middle. CDR1 is SGHVS and CDR2 is FQNEAQ in the germline V gene. This chain's CDR3 is CASSLTGTTYEQYF. Here the CDR3 DNA reads TGTGCCAGCAGCCTAACCGGGACAACGTACGAGCAGTACTTC.

This rearrangement joins TRBV29-1 to TRBJ2-5, with D maybe TRBD1 (6 bases). The J call is in doubt because the DNA end fits TRBJ2-7 better. The CDR3 spans 12 residues. The germline gives CDR1 SQVTM, CDR2 ANQGSEA. CDR3 coding DNA: TGCAGCGTGAGGCGGAGAGGGGGCGAGCAGTACTTC. Protein sequence: CSVRRRGGEQYF.

This clone appeared a single time. The rearrangement links TRBV11-2 to TRBJ2-6, with D possibly matching TRBD2 (5 bases). The V gene's germline CDR1 is SGHAT and CDR2 FQNNGV. This CDR3 has 18 residues. V was pared by 5 bases and J by 0 bases, with 17 bases between. The CDR3 loop is CASSPRGTLLSGANVLTF. Written as DNA, the CDR3 is TGTGCCAGCAGCCCCCGGGGAACCCTCCTCTCTGGGGCCAACGTCCTGACTTTC. Complete variable domain (other parts from reference TRBV11-2 and TRBJ2-6): EAGVAQSPRYKIIEKRQSVAFWCNPISGHATLYWYQQILGQGPKLLIQFQNNGVVDDSQLPKDRFSAERLKGVDSTLKIQPAKLEDSAVYLCASSPRGTLLSGANVLTFGAGSRLTVL.

The rearrangement links TRBV4-1 to TRBJ2-3, with D possibly being TRBD1 or TRBD2 (5 bases each). CDR3 length equals 17 residues. Germline V lookup: CDR1 MGHRA, CDR2 YSYEKL. The ends were cut back, 2 bases at V and 3 bases at J, with 18 bases in the middle. The chain's CDR3 is CASSQQTTGRTTDTQYF. CDR3 bases: TGCGCCAGCAGCCAACAAACCACGGGACGGACGACAGATACGCAGTATTTT.

The rearrangement joins TRBV19 to TRBJ2-1; no definite D call. The CDR3 runs to 13 residues. Between the trimmed V and J ends, which lost 0 bases and 13 bases, there was a span of 13 bases. Looked up from germline, CDR1 is LNHDA and CDR2 is SQIVND (reference sequence). The CDR3, as DNA: TGTGCCAGTAGTATAGATCGGCAGGCTGCTCAGTTCTTC. It is translated as CASSIDRQAAQFF.

V gene TRBV5-1 combines with J gene TRBJ1-3, with unresolved D. V was shortened by 3 bases and J by 6 bases, with 19 bases between the two germline ends. The germline V gene has CDR1 SGHRS and CDR2 YFSETQ. This CDR3 spans 16 amino acids. The CDR3 sequence: CASSYSGSAPANTIYF. The CDR3 region has the DNA TGCGCCAGCAGCTATTCGGGGTCGGCGCCTGCAAACACCATATATTTT.

The gene calls are TRBV5-4 and TRBJ2-7; possibly TRBD1 for D (7 bases). Germline V lookup: CDR1 SGHNT, CDR2 YYREEE (reference sequence). V was cut by 4 bases and J by 5 bases, with 19 bases left in between. The CDR3 runs 15 residues. CDR3 sequence reads: CASSLIQGGRHEQYF. The DNA of the CDR3 is TGTGCCAGCAGCCTGATTCAGGGGGGTCGCCACGAGCAGTACTTC.

This clone was detected only once. The V and J genes are TRBV7-8 and TRBJ2-2; TRBD1 matches 9 bases. This CDR3 spans 15 amino acids. The germline CDR1 and CDR2 sequences are SGHVS and FQNEAQ. With V trimmed by 0 bases and J by 5 bases, 1 base remained unmatched. CDR3 loop: CASSLAGTGTGELFF. Here the CDR3 DNA reads TGTGCCAGCAGCTTAGCAGGGACAGGGACCGGGGAGCTGTTTTTT. Based on the CDR3 plus reference TRBV7-8 and TRBJ2-2, the full variable domain is GAGVSQSPRYKVAKRGQDVALRCDPISGHVSLFWYQQALGQGPEFLTYFQNEAQLDKSGLPSDRFFAERPEGSVSTLKIQRTQQEDSAVYLCASSLAGTGTGELFFGEGSRLTVL.

This chain connects TRBV6-1 to TRBJ1-2, with TRBD1 matching over 10 bases. The CDR3 has 17 amino acids. V trimming: 4 bases; J trimming: 1 base; junction bases outside the gene matches: 9. From germline, CDR1 is MNHNS and CDR2 SASEGT. The CDR3 sequence is CASSGKDRGRLNYGYTF. CDR3 bases: TGTGCCAGCAGTGGCAAAGACAGGGGGCGCCTTAACTATGGCTACACCTTC.

The chain has TRBV19 and TRBJ1-1; no clear D gene. Looked up from germline, CDR1 is LNHDA and CDR2 is SQIVND (reference sequence). The length of the CDR3 is 13 residues. V gave up 3 bases and J gave up 7 bases, with 12 bases separating them. CDR3 sequence reads: CASSMNLVGEAFF. CDR3 coding DNA: TGTGCCAGTAGTATGAATCTTGTGGGTGAAGCTTTCTTT. The variable domain in full, with the rest retrieved from reference TRBV19 and TRBJ1-1, is DGGITQSPKYLFRKEGQNVTLSCEQNLNHDAMYWYRQDPGQGLRLIYYSQIVNDFQKGDIAEGYSVSREKKESFPLTVTSAQKNPTAFYLCASSMNLVGEAFFGQGTRLTVV.

The rearrangement links TRBV18 to TRBJ2-7; D is undetermined. The CDR3 has 12 amino acids. Trimming removed 3 bases at V and 6 bases at J, with 9 bases between. CDR1 and CDR2 from the germline V gene are KGHSH and LQKENI. CDR3 protein: CASSPTESEQYF. For the CDR3, the DNA is TGTGCCAGCTCACCGACCGAGAGCGAGCAGTACTTC.

The rearrangement links TRBV5-5 to TRBJ2-7; 8 bases line up with TRBD2. The CDR3 length is 15 residues. Trimming cost V 2 bases and J 2 bases; bases outside gene matches: 6. CDR1 is SGHKS, CDR2 YYEKEE, per germline (reference sequence). CDR3 coding DNA: TGTGCCAGCAGCTTAGCGGGGGACGTCCCCTACGAGCAGTACTTC. Translating gives CASSLAGDVPYEQYF.

This clone was counted a single time. V and J are TRBV29-1 and TRBJ2-1, with 9 bases matching TRBD2. The CDR3 has 19 residues. V shed 0 bases, J shed 7 bases, and the junction held 19 bases outside the gene matches. Germline V lookup: CDR1 SQVTM, CDR2 ANQGSEA. The chain's CDR3 is CSVEDRKPFGGRAKNEQFF. Written as DNA, the CDR3 is TGCAGCGTTGAAGACAGGAAACCATTTGGCGGGAGGGCCAAAAATGAGCAGTTCTTC.

J is TRBJ2-1 and V is TRBV4-1; 7 positions match TRBD2. This CDR3 is 14 amino acids long. Germline CDR1 MGHRA, CDR2 YSYEKL. The V gene end was trimmed by 3 bases and the J gene end by 8 bases; junction bases not matched to a gene: 7. CDR3 nucleotides: TGCGCCAGCAGCCAGGGACTTGGGGGGGATGAGCAGTTCTTC. Encoded protein: CASSQGLGGDEQFF.

This clone was counted a single time. The V and J genes are TRBV19 and TRBJ2-2; tentative D call: TRBD1 (5 bases). Trimming removed 0 bases at V and 5 bases at J, with 10 bases between. The CDR3 length is 15 residues. Germline lookup yields CDR1 LNHDA and CDR2 SQIVND (reference sequence). The CDR3 bases are TGTGCCAGTAGTATAGAGGGGCAGCGAACCGGGGAGCTGTTTTTT. As protein: CASSIEGQRTGELFF.

The genes are TRBV30 and TRBJ2-4; 10 bases agree with TRBD2. In germline, CDR1 is GTSNPN, CDR2 SVGIG (reference sequence). CDR3 length: 17 residues. V shed 3 bases and J 1 base; nucleotides not matched to a gene: 9. The CDR3 coding sequence is TGTGCCTGGAGCGAGATGAGCGGGAGGGATGCCAAAAACATTCAGTACTTC. It specifies CAWSEMSGRDAKNIQYF.

As concerns this clone: Different DNA sequences within this sample yield the same CDR3. The chain's CDR3 is CSVGQGGDTQYF. As DNA, the CDR3 is TGCAGCGTTGGGCAGGGCGGAGATACGCAGTATTTT. The gene calls are TRBV29-1 and TRBJ2-3, with D maybe TRBD1 (5 bases). Germline V gene lookup returns CDR1 SQVTM and CDR2 ANQGSEA. This CDR3 comprises 12 residues. V lost 4 bases and J 5 bases, leaving 10 bases between the germline ends.

The V gene is TRBV6-1, the J gene TRBJ1-2, with unresolved D. The V and J ends lost 1 base and 2 bases respectively, with 5 bases between them. Germline V CDR1 and CDR2: MNHNS, SASEGT. The CDR3 has 13 residues. The CDR3 DNA follows: TGTGCCAGCAGTGAAGGGCAGAACTATGGCTACACCTTC. This gives the protein CASSEGQNYGYTF.

The rearrangement joins TRBV5-4 to TRBJ2-1; D not certain. V gave up 0 bases and J gave up 4 bases, with 14 bases separating them. This CDR3 has 16 residues. Looked up from germline, CDR1 is SGHNT and CDR2 is YYREEE (reference sequence). The CDR3 is CASSLDFGSLYNEQFF. CDR3 in DNA: TGTGCCAGCAGCTTGGATTTCGGGTCTCTTTACAATGAGCAGTTCTTC.

Regarding this clone: One end of the junction does not line up with germline, which may come from a read error. This rearrangement joins TRBV7-7 to TRBJ2-5; tentatively, D is TRBD1 or TRBD2 (5 bases each). The CDR3 is 14 residues long. Per the germline V gene, CDR1 is SSHAT and CDR2 is FNYEAQ (reference sequence). The CDR3 is CASSPLVGGQTQYF. The CDR3 DNA is TGTGCTAGCAGTCCCCTTGTTGGGGGTCAGACCCAGTACTTC. Filled out from reference TRBV7-7 and TRBJ2-5, the complete variable domain reads GAGVSQSPRYKVTKRGQDVTLRCDPISSHATLYWYQQALGQGPEFLTYFNYEAQPDKSGLPSDRFSAERPEGSISTLTIQRTEQRDSAMYRCASSPLVGGQTQYFGPGTRLLVL.